Shown below are 21 T cell receptor beta chains from a single sample sequenced in a study of blood T cell repertoires in COVID-19. TCRdb's copy holds only in-frame clones and misses some; the assay was immunoSEQ multiplex PCR. The sample lists roughly 39,000 clones; 79% were seen once. Sequenced material: peripheral blood. Every receptor here comes from a man between 65 and 85 years old with acute or convalescent COVID-19.

The chain uses TRBV6-1 and TRBJ2-7; a weak D match, TRBD1 (5 bases). The germline V gene has CDR1 MNHNS and CDR2 SASEGT. The CDR3 is 13 amino acids. The V and J ends lost 3 bases and 9 bases respectively, with 15 bases between them. The CDR3 DNA reads as TGTGCCAGCAGTGATGGGGCAGGAGCATGGCAGTACTTC. Its translation is CASSDGAGAWQYF.

V and J are TRBV28 and TRBJ2-7, with TRBD2 identical over 13 bases. The junction had 12 bases not matched to a gene; V was cut back by 8 bases and J by 5 bases. CDR1 MDHEN and CDR2 SYDVKM come from the germline V gene. The CDR3 has 16 amino acids. Written as DNA, the CDR3 is TGTGCCAGCGTTACATCCGGGACTAGCGGGACCCACGAGCAGTACTTC. Translation: CASVTSGTSGTHEQYF.

This clone was detected only once. The J gene is TRBJ2-1, the V gene TRBV6-2 or TRBV6-3; TRBD2 matches 9 bases. Trimming removed 6 bases from V and 2 bases from J; junction bases left unmatched: 8. The CDR3 totals 16 residues. CDR1 and CDR2 (germline): MNHEY, SVGEGT. CDR3 bases: TGTGCCAGCAGCAACGGGGGCGGGAGGGCCTACAATGAGCAGTTCTTC. Translated, it gives CASSNGGGRAYNEQFF.

This sequence joins TRBV6-5 and TRBJ2-7; a possible D gene is TRBD2 (6 bases). The CDR3 has 12 amino acids. V was pared by 6 bases and J by 6 bases, with 12 bases between. The germline V gene encodes CDR1 MNHEY and CDR2 SVGAGI. The CDR3 protein is CASSLLGGEQYF. The CDR3 nucleotides read TGTGCCAGCAGCCTTTTGGGAGGCGAGCAGTACTTC.

CDR3 residues: CASSPTGAYNSPLHF. CDR3 sequence (DNA): TGCGCCAGCAGCCCAACCGGGGCCTATAATTCACCCCTCCACTTT. The chain employs TRBV4-1 and TRBJ1-6; D unclear. The CDR3 contains 15 residues. Germline V gene sequence: CDR1 MGHRA, CDR2 YSYEKL. The V and J ends lost 4 bases and 2 bases respectively, with 9 bases between them.

This clone was found a few times. The V and J genes are TRBV4-3 and TRBJ1-1; TRBD1 matches 7 bases. V lost 1 base to trimming and J lost 6 bases; unmatched junction nucleotides: 8. Germline V gene data show CDR1 as LGHNA and CDR2 as YSLEER. CDR3 length: 15 amino acids. CDR3 sequence: CASSQGGNRGAEAFF. CDR3 coding DNA: TGCGCCAGCAGCCAAGGGGGGAACAGGGGCGCTGAAGCTTTCTTT.

The chain links TRBV5-1 to TRBJ2-7, with 8 bases identical to TRBD2. Germline lookup yields CDR1 SGHRS and CDR2 YFSETQ. Trimming at V came to 4 bases and at J to 5 bases, leaving 8 bases not matched to a gene. This CDR3 has 14 amino acids. The CDR3 sequence: CASSPRPAGDEQYF. CDR3 coding DNA: TGCGCCAGCAGCCCCCGGCCAGCGGGAGACGAGCAGTACTTC.

V is TRBV7-8 and J is TRBJ2-7; 7 bases map to TRBD2. Germline lookup yields CDR1 SGHVS and CDR2 FQNEAQ. The J segment lost 7 bases and the V segment lost 5 bases, leaving 11 bases of the junction unmatched. This CDR3 is 14 amino acids long. The CDR3 DNA is TGTGCCAGCAGCCCTAGCGGTACGCTTGGGGAGCAGTACTTC. This codes for CASSPSGTLGEQYF.

The rearrangement uses TRBV11-2 and TRBJ1-5, with D hard to call. V dropped 1 base and J dropped 5 bases, with 12 bases sitting between them. The CDR3 sequence is 15 residues long. The germline V gene has CDR1 SGHAT and CDR2 FQNNGV. The CDR3 loop is CASSLGGGFDQPQHF. For the CDR3, the DNA is TGTGCCAGCAGCTTAGGGGGAGGGTTTGATCAGCCCCAGCATTTT.

The chain employs TRBV7-9 and TRBJ2-2; 7 nucleotides align to TRBD2. The V gene's germline CDR1 is SEHNR and CDR2 FQNEAQ (reference sequence). The CDR3 contains 15 residues. V shed 7 bases, J shed 0 bases, and the junction held 5 bases outside the gene matches. The CDR3 region has the DNA TGTGCCAGCACCAGGAGCGGGGCGAACACCGGGGAGCTGTTTTTT. Translating it yields CASTRSGANTGELFF.

This clone showed up just once. The gene calls are TRBV7-2 and TRBJ1-1; TRBD1 matches at 7 bases. J was trimmed by 4 bases and V by 5 bases; bases with no gene match: 7. Looked up from germline, CDR1 is SGHTA and CDR2 is FQGNSA. The CDR3 loop spans 14 amino acids. CDR3 loop: CASSPQAGGTEAFF. The CDR3, as DNA: TGTGCCAGCAGCCCCCAGGCAGGGGGCACTGAAGCTTTCTTT.

This sequence joins TRBV7-2 and TRBJ1-2, with D perhaps matching TRBD1 (6 bases). CDR1 is SGHTA, CDR2 FQGNSA, per germline. The V gene lost 5 bases and the J gene lost 8 bases, with 18 bases spanning the gap. The CDR3 runs to 14 residues. CDR3: CASSLGTSVSGYTF. CDR3 bases: TGTGCCAGCAGCCTCGGGACATCTGTGTCAGGCTACACCTTC.

The rearrangement uses TRBV28 and TRBJ2-3; TRBD2 matches at 8 bases. The CDR3 sequence is 15 residues long. With 6 bases clipped from V and 3 bases from J, the junction kept 8 bases outside the gene matches. Germline V gene data show CDR1 as MDHEN and CDR2 as SYDVKM. The CDR3 is CASSPRVAGTDTQYF. The DNA of the CDR3 is TGTGCCAGCAGCCCCCGAGTAGCGGGGACAGATACGCAGTATTTT.

The rearrangement uses TRBV6-5 and TRBJ2-4; 9 bases are shared with TRBD1. CDR1 MNHEY and CDR2 SVGAGI come from the germline V gene. Germline trimming cut 7 bases from V and 2 bases from J; bases unmatched to any gene: 6. CDR3 length: 15 amino acids. The CDR3 is CASTLDRGSKNIQYF. Here the CDR3 DNA reads TGTGCCAGCACCCTCGACAGGGGGTCCAAAAACATTCAGTACTTC.

This clone was detected once. V usage is TRBV6-5 and J usage is TRBJ1-5; D is unresolved. The CDR3 runs 15 residues. V was trimmed by 5 bases and J by 6 bases, leaving 17 bases between them. Germline CDR1 and CDR2: MNHEY and SVGAGI. The CDR3 coding sequence is TGTGCCAGCAGTCAAATGCACGGTACGAGTCAGCCCCAGCATTTT. As protein: CASSQMHGTSQPQHF.

The gene calls are TRBV7-3 and TRBJ2-7; 9 nucleotides line up with TRBD2. This CDR3 contains 14 residues. V lost 4 bases, J lost 5 bases, and 6 bases stayed unmatched. Germline lookup yields CDR1 SGHTA and CDR2 FQGTGA. CDR3 DNA sequence: TGTGCCAGCAGCTCGGGACTAGCTGGGGACGAGCAGTACTTC. Its protein product is CASSSGLAGDEQYF.

This chain connects TRBV29-1 to TRBJ2-7; 9 bases match TRBD1. This CDR3 is built from 15 residues. V lost 2 bases, J lost 6 bases, and 11 bases stayed unmatched. Per the germline V gene, CDR1 is SQVTM and CDR2 is ANQGSEA. The CDR3 protein is CSVEPTGTGSLEQYF. CDR3 sequence (DNA): TGCAGCGTTGAACCCACCGGGACAGGGTCCCTCGAGCAGTACTTC.

This clone was recorded a few times. The chain employs TRBV19 and TRBJ2-1, with 16 bases lining up with TRBD2. V lost 11 bases to trimming and J lost 6 bases; unmatched junction nucleotides: 13. The CDR3 contains 17 residues. Germline V gene data show CDR1 as LNHDA and CDR2 as SQIVND (reference sequence). The CDR3 DNA reads as TGTGCCTCCCTTGGGGGACTAGCGGGAGGGGTACGCAATGAGCAGTTCTTC. Amino acids: CASLGGLAGGVRNEQFF.

In this sample, this clone turned up a few times. The chain uses TRBV10-1 and TRBJ2-7, with D unclear. This CDR3 is 12 amino acids long. The V end was cut by 3 bases, the J end by 3 bases, with 6 bases between. Germline values: CDR1 WNHNN, CDR2 SYGVQD (reference sequence). The CDR3 region is CASSDYNYEQYF. The DNA of the CDR3 is TGCGCCAGCAGTGATTACAACTACGAGCAGTACTTC.

The DNA of the CDR3 is TGTGCCAGCAGCCCCCCGGCTAGCGTACAAAGGCAGTTCTTC. Its protein is CASSPPASVQRQFF. The genes are TRBV5-6 and TRBJ2-1; D may be TRBD2 (6 bases). The V end lost 4 bases, the J end lost 12 bases, and 20 bases lay between the germline ends. The CDR3 is 14 amino acids. Germline CDR1 is SGHDT and CDR2 is YYEEEE.

V is TRBV10-2 and J is TRBJ2-2; TRBD2 is a possible D gene (6 bases). The germline V gene has CDR1 WSHSY and CDR2 SAAADI. This CDR3 has 19 amino acids. V shed 8 bases and J shed 6 bases, with 31 bases lying between them. DNA for the CDR3: TGCGCCAGCTCCACTTCGGGCAGACAGCGGGCGATCAGTGCCGGGGAGCTGTTTTTT. This encodes CASSTSGRQRAISAGELFF.